The rows below give T cell receptor beta chains drawn from one sample of a study of T cell repertoires in cytomegalovirus infection. TCRdb called the reads again in MiXCR, with one record for every CDR3 protein. The table lists roughly 200,000 distinct CDR3 sequences, approximately 17% of them singletons. The specimen was CD8+ T cells from PBMCs. The receptor source for this set is a human donor in good health (CMV status not recorded). Some clones in this sample may be carry-over from other donors' samples. CDR3s include the opening cysteine and the closing phenylalanine or tryptophan. A D gene is named only where the DNA matches it firmly. For some rows the clone size is stated as once, few or many, or as a class when expanded; others skip it.

D gene,clone size,V gene,J gene,CDR3 DNA,CDR3 protein
.,.,TRBV12-3/TRBV12-4,TRBJ1-1,TGTGCCAGCAGTCGCCCGGGACCCGGGAACACTGAAGCTTTCTTT,CASSRPGPGNTEAFF
TRBD2,few,TRBV20-1,TRBJ2-1,TGCAGTGCTAGGACTCTTAGCGGGGCGGCCTTCGATGAGCAGTTCTTC,CSARTLSGAAFDEQFF
.,.,TRBV6-2/TRBV6-3,TRBJ2-7,TGTGCCGGCAGTTTTCCTCTACTAGAGGTGGGATACGAGCAGTACTTC,CAGSFPLLEVGYEQYF
.,few,TRBV19,TRBJ1-1,TGTGCCAGTGGTTGGCAGGGAGGGATGAACACTGAAGCTTTCTTT,CASGWQGGMNTEAFF
.,.,TRBV20-1,TRBJ1-1,TGCAGTGCTAGAGATCCTTCGCTGATGAACACTGAAGCTTTCTTT,CSARDPSLMNTEAFF
.,many,TRBV7-9,TRBJ2-7,TGTGCCAGCAGCTTAAGCTCGGGGCCCGAGCAGTACTTC,CASSLSSGPEQYF
.,few,TRBV11-3,TRBJ1-5,TGTGCCAGCAGCTTCGGTGGAAATAGCAATCAGCCCCAGCATTTT,CASSFGGNSNQPQHF
.,few,TRBV28,TRBJ2-7,TGTGCCAGCATTCGGGCCTTTTCTGGATCCGAGCAGTACTTC,CASIRAFSGSEQYF
.,.,TRBV6-5,TRBJ2-7,TGTGCCAGCAGTTACTCGTCGGGGTTCGAGCAGTACTTC,CASSYSSGFEQYF
.,.,TRBV6-4,TRBJ2-1,TGTGCCAGCAATAGAAGGGGAGGGGGCTCTTGGAATGAGCAGTTCTTC,CASNRRGGGSWNEQFF
.,once,TRBV28,TRBJ1-5,TGTGCCAGCAGTTCGATCGCCGCCACGGATAGCAATCAGCCCCAGCATTTT,CASSSIAATDSNQPQHF
TRBD1,.,TRBV28,TRBJ2-3,TGTGCCAGCAGTCTATGGGACAGGGCAACAGATACGCAGTATTTT,CASSLWDRATDTQYF
.,.,TRBV4-2,TRBJ1-1,TGTGCCAGCAGCCAAGGGAGCGGCATGAACACTGAAGCTTTCTTT,CASSQGSGMNTEAFF
TRBD1,.,TRBV7-9,TRBJ1-5,TGTGCCAGCAGCCCCGGACAGGGGCGGAATCAGCCCCAGCATTTT,CASSPGQGRNQPQHF
.,.,TRBV24-1,TRBJ1-5,TGTGCCACCAGTGATTCAGGGGAAGTCCAGCCCCAGCATTTT,CATSDSGEVQPQHF
.,.,TRBV11-1,TRBJ1-6,TGTGCCAGCAGCCCCAACGCCAGGGGAACTAATTCACCCCTCCACTTT,CASSPNARGTNSPLHF
TRBD1,many,TRBV7-9,TRBJ2-3,TGTGCCAGCAGGGGGACAGCCACCCTTAGCACAGATACGCAGTATTTT,CASRGTATLSTDTQYF
.,few,TRBV7-9,TRBJ2-7,TGTGCCAGCAGCTCCTCAAGGGAAGAATCCTACGAGCAGTACTTC,CASSSSREESYEQYF
.,few,TRBV7-6,TRBJ2-7,TGTGCCAGCAGCCAGAGGGCAGGGGCTAAAGAGCAGTACTTC,CASSQRAGAKEQYF
.,.,TRBV4-3,TRBJ2-3,TGCGCCAGCAGCCCCCGGGACTTAGGGGACACAGATACGCAGTATTTT,CASSPRDLGDTDTQYF
TRBD1,.,TRBV11-2,TRBJ1-1,TGTGCCAGCAGCCCTCTACAGGGGGCAGGCACTGAAGCTTTCTTT,CASSPLQGAGTEAFF
.,few,TRBV7-6,TRBJ2-5,TGTGCCAGCAGCTTAGACCACCAAGAGACCCAGTACTTC,CASSLDHQETQYF
.,.,TRBV7-6,TRBJ1-1,TGTGCCAGCAGCTGGGGGGGGGACACTGAAGCTTTCTTT,CASSWGGDTEAFF
TRBD1,.,TRBV19,TRBJ1-2,TGTGCCAGTACTTCCAGACAGGGATGGAGCTATGGCTACACCTTC,CASTSRQGWSYGYTF
.,few,TRBV6-8,TRBJ2-1,TGTGCCAGCAGGACGAATTCGTGGTCCTACAATGAGCAGTTCTTC,CASRTNSWSYNEQFF
.,.,TRBV25-1,TRBJ2-5,TGTGCCAGCAGTGGGAACGGGGCAGGGGTTGAGACCCAGTACTTC,CASSGNGAGVETQYF
.,few,TRBV7-2,TRBJ1-5,TGTGCCAGCAGCTTGAGCACAACGAGCAATCAGCCCCAGCATTTT,CASSLSTTSNQPQHF